This T cell receptor (beta chain) was obtained from a study of T cells after yellow fever vaccination. Study-wide points: Booster sampling recovered most clones from primary vaccination (under 98% CD4, approximately 90% CD8).

Each CDR3 protein gets one entry after TCRdb re-called the 5' RACE reads with MiXCR. The table lists 250,000 to 300,000 distinct CDR3 sequences, roughly 5.2% of them singletons. Germline CDR1 reads MNHEY; CDR2 reads SVGEGT. There are 15 residues in the CDR3. Deletions cut 5 bases from V and 0 bases from J, with 14 bases between. This clonotype appeared a few times. What it binds is not known. The source material was CD4+ T cells sorted from PBMCs, sampled on the day of the yellow fever booster vaccination. The chain is built from TRBV6-2 or TRBV6-3 and TRBJ2-7, with D tentatively TRBD2 (5 bases). This clonotype was sampled from a man aged 18 to 29 who received the YFV17D yellow fever vaccine. As DNA, the CDR3 is TGTGCCAGCAGTCGGAGGTTCGTTTTCTCCTACGAGCAGTACTTC. Protein sequence: CASSRRFVFSYEQYF.